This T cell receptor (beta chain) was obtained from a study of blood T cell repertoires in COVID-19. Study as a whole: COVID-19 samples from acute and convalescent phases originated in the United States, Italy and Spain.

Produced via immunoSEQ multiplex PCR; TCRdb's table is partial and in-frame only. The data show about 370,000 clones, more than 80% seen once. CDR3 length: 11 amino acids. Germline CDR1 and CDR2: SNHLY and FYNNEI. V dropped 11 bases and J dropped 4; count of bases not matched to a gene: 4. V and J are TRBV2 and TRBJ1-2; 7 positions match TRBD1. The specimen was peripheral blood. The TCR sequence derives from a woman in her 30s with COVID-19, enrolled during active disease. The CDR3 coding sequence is TGTGCCGTCGCAGGGGGCTATGGCTACACCTTC. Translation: CAVAGGYGYTF.